The 20 T cell receptor beta chains below were found in one sample sequenced in a study of shared T cell receptors in the human thymus. Assay used: immunoSEQ multiplex PCR; TCRdb lists only in-frame clones, some missing. The table lists over 650,000 clones, 70% to 90% of them singletons. This sample also appeared in a second study, on human thymus T cells.

Sequences were obtained from thymocytes. The receptors shown here come from a boy under three years old with a congenital heart defect.

V gene TRBV4-1 combines with J gene TRBJ1-3; D possibly corresponds to TRBD1 (6 bases). The germline V gene encodes CDR1 MGHRA and CDR2 YSYEKL. V was trimmed by 0 bases and J by 1 base, leaving 7 bases between them. This CDR3 contains 15 residues. CDR3 residues: CASSQDRGSGNTIYF. Written as DNA, the CDR3 is TGCGCCAGCAGCCAAGATAGGGGGTCTGGAAACACCATATATTTT.

This chain uses TRBV7-9 with TRBJ2-3, with 7 bases aligning to TRBD2. This CDR3 spans 16 amino acids. The V segment lost 5 bases and the J segment 1 base; nucleotides outside the gene matches: 9. The germline gives CDR1 SEHNR, CDR2 FQNEAQ (reference sequence). The CDR3 DNA reads as TGTGCCAGCAGCCTTGCTAGCGGACGTCGCACAGATACGCAGTATTTT. Translated: CASSLASGRRTDTQYF.

Only a few counts were recorded for this clone. This chain links TRBV10-3 with TRBJ1-1; TRBD1 might be the D (5 bases). CDR3 length equals 14 residues. V was pared by 6 bases and J by 4 bases, with 15 bases between. Germline V gene sequence: CDR1 ENHRY, CDR2 SYGVKD. The CDR3 DNA follows: TGTGCCATCAGCGCAGGGTCCCGAGGCACTGAAGCTTTCTTT. Protein: CAISAGSRGTEAFF.

The V and J genes are TRBV11-2 and TRBJ1-3; the match to TRBD1 covers 9 bases. The junction had 14 bases not matched to a gene; V was cut back by 0 bases and J by 2 bases. Germline loops: CDR1 SGHAT, CDR2 FQNNGV. The CDR3 loop spans 20 amino acids. CDR3 residues: CASSLDPSSPDRGTGNTIYF. In DNA form, the CDR3 reads TGTGCCAGCAGCTTAGATCCCTCGTCACCGGACAGGGGAACTGGAAACACCATATATTTT.

CDR3 sequence reads: CASSHWTGDDNEQFF. The CDR3, as DNA: TGTGCCAGCAGTCACTGGACAGGGGATGACAATGAGCAGTTCTTC. The J gene is TRBJ2-1, the V gene TRBV6-5, with 9 bases that match TRBD1. The CDR3 spans 15 residues. The V segment lost 5 bases and the J segment 5 bases; nucleotides outside the gene matches: 7. Germline CDR1 reads MNHEY; CDR2 reads SVGAGI.

V is TRBV10-3 and J is TRBJ2-7; 10 bases line up with TRBD2. In germline, CDR1 is ENHRY, CDR2 SYGVKD. Trimming took 5 bases from V and 3 from J; bases not matched to a gene: 10. This CDR3 has 16 amino acids. The CDR3 region has the DNA TGTGCCATCAGTAAAACCGGACTAGCGGACAACTACGAGCAGTACTTC. Its translation is CAISKTGLADNYEQYF.

The gene calls are TRBV29-1 and TRBJ2-1; 7 nucleotides match TRBD2. The ends lost 5 bases at V and 7 bases at J; junction bases unmatched: 5. The CDR3 runs 12 residues. Germline V lookup: CDR1 SQVTM, CDR2 ANQGSEA. This CDR3 reads CSVPCGSNEQFF. CDR3 bases: TGCAGCGTTCCTTGCGGGAGTAATGAGCAGTTCTTC.

The gene calls are TRBV25-1 and TRBJ1-4; TRBD1 might be the D (5 bases). There are 16 residues in the CDR3. From germline, CDR1 is MGHDK and CDR2 SYGVNS. V was clipped by 4 bases and J by 8 bases, with 20 bases between them. Here the CDR3 DNA reads TGTGCCAGCAGTGGGGGCAAACTTCTCCATGTCGAAAAACTGTTTTTT. The encoded protein is CASSGGKLLHVEKLFF.

The chain has TRBV10-3 and TRBJ1-1, with D unresolved. Germline values: CDR1 ENHRY, CDR2 SYGVKD. The germline V and J ends were trimmed by 6 bases and 13 bases, with 21 bases remaining between them. This CDR3 comprises 13 residues. The CDR3 DNA reads TGTGCCATCAGCCGAGAGGGTAAGGTAGCGGATTTCTTT. It codes for CAISREGKVADFF.

The chain joins TRBV5-6 to TRBJ2-7; 8 nucleotides match TRBD1. Germline CDR1 and CDR2: SGHDT and YYEEEE. The CDR3 runs to 15 residues. The ends lost 5 bases at V and 0 bases at J; junction bases unmatched: 7. CDR3 loop: CASRNRGESSYEQYF. CDR3 bases: TGTGCCAGCAGAAACAGGGGGGAGAGCTCCTACGAGCAGTACTTC.

The V call is TRBV9, the J call TRBJ2-1; a possible D gene is TRBD2 (5 bases). The CDR3 covers 19 residues. With 2 bases removed from V and 0 bases from J, the gap between germline ends came to 21 bases. Per germline, CDR1 SGDLS and CDR2 YYNGEE. CDR3 in amino acids: CASSVRTGATPSSYNEQFF. CDR3 nucleotide sequence: TGTGCCAGCAGCGTCCGGACTGGCGCCACTCCGAGCTCCTACAATGAGCAGTTCTTC.

This chain connects TRBV27 to TRBJ2-7; TRBD2 might be the D (6 bases). V was shortened by 10 bases and J by 2 bases, with 15 bases between the two germline ends. The germline gives CDR1 MNHEY, CDR2 SMNVEV (reference sequence). The CDR3 sequence is 13 residues long. The CDR3 nucleotides read TGTGCCACGTCAGGGCGGGGCGCCTACGAGCAGTACTTC. As protein: CATSGRGAYEQYF.

Only a few counts were recorded for this clone. This chain links TRBV14 with TRBJ2-7; D is perhaps TRBD2 (6 bases). The CDR3 has 15 amino acids. The V gene's germline CDR1 is SGHDN and CDR2 FVKESK. V was shortened by 5 bases and J by 3 bases, with 17 bases between the two germline ends. The CDR3 region has the DNA TGTGCCAGCAGCGAGCTGGGGGGAATAGGCTACGAGCAGTACTTC. This codes for CASSELGGIGYEQYF. The complete variable domain, with remaining parts taken from reference TRBV14 and TRBJ2-7, reads EAGVTQFPSHSVIEKGQTVTLRCDPISGHDNLYWYRRVMGKEIKFLLHFVKESKQDESGMPNNRFLAERTGGTYSTLKVQPAELEDSGVYFCASSELGGIGYEQYFGPGTRLTVT.

The genes are TRBV10-2 and TRBJ1-1; tentatively, D is TRBD1 (5 bases). With 4 bases removed from V and 3 bases from J, the gap between germline ends came to 12 bases. There are 14 residues in the CDR3. Germline CDR1 WSHSY, CDR2 SAAADI. CDR3 in amino acids: CASSGTGGDTEAFF. The CDR3 DNA is TGCGCCAGCAGTGGGACGGGGGGGGACACTGAAGCTTTCTTT.

This clone showed up just a few times. This sequence joins TRBV5-1 and TRBJ2-7; maybe TRBD1 (6 bases). Trimming took off 3 bases at V and 3 bases at J, with 10 bases between the two ends. CDR3 length: 13 residues. CDR1 and CDR2 (germline): SGHRS, YFSETQ. The CDR3 loop reads CASSSDRNYEQYF. The CDR3 nucleotides are TGCGCCAGCAGCTCCGACAGGAACTACGAGCAGTACTTC. The full variable domain, completed using reference TRBV5-1 and TRBJ2-7, is KAGVTQTPRYLIKTRGQQVTLSCSPISGHRSVSWYQQTPGQGLQFLFEYFSETQRNKGNFPGRFSGRQFSNSRSEMNVSTLELGDSALYLCASSSDRNYEQYFGPGTRLTVT.

V and J are TRBV6-5 and TRBJ2-2, with 11 bases fitting TRBD1. This CDR3 comprises 16 residues. The V gene's germline CDR1 is MNHEY and CDR2 SVGAGI. V gave up 4 bases and J gave up 3 bases; unmatched junction bases: 4. CDR3 nucleotide sequence: TGTGCCAGCAGTTGGGGGGACAGGGGGTACACCGGGGAGCTGTTTTTT. Amino acids: CASSWGDRGYTGELFF.

The DNA of the CDR3 is TGCAGTGCTAGCGGTTCTGGGCGGGAGTACTTC. Its translation: CSASGSGREYF. The rearrangement links TRBV20-1 to TRBJ2-7; D is possibly TRBD2 (5 bases). Germline V gives CDR1 DFQATT, CDR2 SNEGSKA (reference sequence). V lost 3 bases and J lost 11, with 14 bases in between. CDR3 length: 11 amino acids.

This clone was seen a handful of times. This rearrangement joins TRBV6-6 to TRBJ2-7; 10 bases are a match to TRBD1. With 10 bases clipped from V and 2 bases from J, the junction kept 8 bases outside the gene matches. Germline V gene data show CDR1 as MNHNY and CDR2 as SVGAGI (reference sequence). The CDR3 runs 14 residues. In DNA, the CDR3 is TGTGCCACCATACCGGGACAGGGGACCTACGAGCAGTACTTC. It yields the protein CATIPGQGTYEQYF.

The chain combines TRBV5-1 with TRBJ2-2; 8 bases line up with TRBD2. In germline, CDR1 is SGHRS, CDR2 YFSETQ. V shed 6 bases and J 1 base; nucleotides not matched to a gene: 17. The CDR3 totals 19 residues. CDR3 DNA sequence: TGCGCCAGCACCCGGGCGGGACTAGTCCCTGAAGGGAACACCGGGGAGCTGTTTTTT. This translates into CASTRAGLVPEGNTGELFF. Full variable domain (missing parts from reference TRBV5-1 and TRBJ2-2): KAGVTQTPRYLIKTRGQQVTLSCSPISGHRSVSWYQQTPGQGLQFLFEYFSETQRNKGNFPGRFSGRQFSNSRSEMNVSTLELGDSALYLCASTRAGLVPEGNTGELFFGEGSRLTVL.

The chain employs TRBV6-5 and TRBJ1-2, with TRBD1 matching 7 bases. Germline lookup yields CDR1 MNHEY and CDR2 SVGAGI. With 5 bases clipped from V and 8 bases from J, the junction kept 8 bases outside the gene matches. CDR3 length equals 13 residues. The DNA of the CDR3 is TGTGCCAGCAGTCCGGGACAGCCCCGGGGCTACACCTTC. Translation gives CASSPGQPRGYTF.